The entry below gives a single T cell receptor (beta chain) sequence along with its context. Its antigen is still unknown. CDR3 length: 16 amino acids. From germline, CDR1 is LGHDT and CDR2 YNNKEL (reference sequence). J was trimmed by 4 bases and V by 4 bases; bases with no gene match: 8. This specimen belongs to a study of Graves' ophthalmopathy and Graves' hyperthyroidism. General study findings and limits: A majority of expanded thyroid clonotypes exceeding 0.001 frequency were likewise present in blood.

RNA transcripts were the template, and TCR beta CDR3 regions were amplified from them. A first-round RT-PCR used HTBI primers, followed by a second-round multiplex PCR. Via MiXCR, TCRdb re-called the multiplex PCR reads, giving one row per CDR3 protein. This table has around 400,000 distinct CDR3 sequences, more than 20% appearing once. The clonotype originates from a woman aged 18-29 years with stable Graves' hyperthyroidism. This sequence joins TRBV3-1 and TRBJ2-5; the match to TRBD2 covers 11 bases. Material: peripheral blood. CDR3 sequence (DNA): TGTGCCAGCAGCCCGAACCTTAGCGGGGGGGGAGAGACCCAGTACTTC. Amino acid sequence: CASSPNLSGGGETQYF.